This T cell receptor (beta chain) was profiled in a study of blood T cell repertoires in COVID-19. About the research overall: Sources were T cells, B-cell-depleted T cells, or PBMCs; the material itself was cDNA or gDNA.

The data were produced by immunoSEQ multiplex PCR, yet TCRdb's version contains in-frame clones alone and is incomplete. The sample lists 65,000 to 85,000 clones, roughly 91% occurring once. This CDR3 is built from 14 residues. The germline gives CDR1 PRHDT, CDR2 FYEKMQ (reference sequence). Germline trimming cut 4 bases from V and 7 bases from J; bases unmatched to any gene: 5. The V gene is TRBV13, the J gene TRBJ1-2, with 11 bases fitting TRBD1. What was sequenced was peripheral blood. The receptor was isolated from a woman under 30 with acute or convalescent COVID-19. Written as DNA, the CDR3 is TGTGCCAGCAGCTCGGGGACAGGGGGACGTGGCTACACCTTC. Protein product: CASSSGTGGRGYTF.